The 22 T cell receptor beta chains below come from one sample, sequenced in a study of a mutant IDH1 vaccine in newly diagnosed glioma. Sequencing was performed with immunoSEQ multiplex PCR; in TCRdb, only in-frame clones are kept and a portion is missing. This table holds 110,000 or so clones, roughly 90% found once. The antigens for these receptors are not known. Time point of the sample: week 11, during vaccination. A single vaccine dose contained 300 ug of mutant IDH1 20-mer peptide, and topical imiquimod was used with it. The material sequenced was PBMCs, taken from a glioma patient whose treatment included an IDH1 peptide vaccine. These receptors were collected from a woman in her fifties or sixties with glioma.

This clone was recorded only once. The chain joins TRBV28 to TRBJ2-7; D gene unclear. Trimming pared 3 bases from V and 2 bases from J, leaving 14 bases between. The germline gives CDR1 MDHEN, CDR2 SYDVKM. The CDR3 is 15 amino acids. This CDR3 is CASSLVPDGAYEQYF. DNA for the CDR3: TGTGCCAGCAGTTTGGTCCCGGACGGAGCCTACGAGCAGTACTTC.

This clone was seen a single time. The chain joins TRBV6-6 to TRBJ2-2; D unresolved. With 5 bases removed from V and 6 bases from J, the gap between germline ends came to 7 bases. The CDR3 contains 12 residues. The V gene's germline CDR1 is MNHNY and CDR2 SVGAGI (reference sequence). The CDR3 DNA follows: TGTGCCAGCAGTCATCGGGCCGGGGAGCTGTTTTTT. It is translated as CASSHRAGELFF.

The V call is TRBV27, the J call TRBJ1-5; no firm D call. There are 14 residues in the CDR3. Trimming shortened V by 2 bases and J by 3 bases, and 8 bases separated the two germline ends. CDR1 MNHEY and CDR2 SMNVEV come from the germline V gene (reference sequence). CDR3 coding DNA: TGTGCCAGCAGTTTAATAGGCATCAATCAGCCCCAGCATTTT. It yields the protein CASSLIGINQPQHF.

The rearrangement uses TRBV11-3 and TRBJ2-1; TRBD2 aligns across 8 bases. The junction had 9 bases not matched to a gene; V was cut back by 3 bases and J by 8 bases. Germline V CDR1 and CDR2: SGHNT, YENEEA. This CDR3 region has 15 residues. The CDR3 protein is CASSLGGRSGDEQFF. The CDR3 bases are TGTGCCAGCAGCTTGGGTGGACGTAGCGGGGATGAGCAGTTCTTC.

The chain uses TRBV18 and TRBJ2-1; TRBD2 agrees at 11 bases. The V and J ends lost 6 bases and 8 bases, in that order; junction bases with no gene match: 6. The germline gives CDR1 KGHSH, CDR2 LQKENI. The length of the CDR3 is 14 residues. The CDR3 spells CASSLLAGADEQFF. The CDR3 nucleotides read TGTGCCAGCTCTTTACTAGCGGGAGCGGATGAGCAGTTCTTC.

This CDR3 reads CASSIRGGRISPLHF. DNA of the CDR3: TGTGCCAGTAGTATTAGGGGAGGAAGGATTTCACCCCTCCACTTT. This rearrangement joins TRBV19 to TRBJ1-6, with TRBD1 as a possible D gene (5 bases). The CDR3 is 15 amino acids. Germline CDR1 and CDR2: LNHDA and SQIVND (reference sequence). V lost 3 bases and J 9 bases, leaving 15 bases between the germline ends.

The V call is TRBV5-6, the J call TRBJ1-2; possible D gene TRBD1, 6 bases. Deletions cut 4 bases from V and 4 bases from J, with 14 bases between. The germline V gene has CDR1 SGHDT and CDR2 YYEEEE. This CDR3 is built from 14 residues. DNA of the CDR3: TGTGCCAGCAGCCGACAGGATACGGTCTATGGCTACACCTTC. Amino acid sequence: CASSRQDTVYGYTF. Filled out from reference TRBV5-6 and TRBJ1-2, the complete variable domain reads DAGVTQSPTHLIKTRGQQVTLRCSPKSGHDTVSWYQQALGQGPQFIFQYYEEEERQRGNFPDRFSGHQFPNYSSELNVNALLLGDSALYLCASSRQDTVYGYTFGSGTRLTVV.

This rearrangement joins TRBV9 to TRBJ1-1; no definite D call. The CDR3 extends over 13 amino acids. The V gene lost 1 base and the J gene lost 0 bases, with 4 bases spanning the gap. Germline V gives CDR1 SGDLS, CDR2 YYNGEE. The CDR3 reads CASSVKLNTEAFF. The CDR3 DNA reads TGTGCCAGCAGCGTAAAGTTGAACACTGAAGCTTTCTTT.

The chain carries TRBV29-1 and TRBJ1-2; no definite D call. CDR1 and CDR2 from the germline V gene are SQVTM and ANQGSEA. This CDR3 has 12 residues. Trimming stripped 5 bases from V and 3 bases from J, with 10 bases between. Here the CDR3 reads CSVWAADYGYTF. The CDR3 DNA reads as TGCAGCGTTTGGGCTGCCGACTATGGCTACACCTTC. Full variable domain (remainder filled in from reference TRBV29-1 and TRBJ1-2): SAVISQKPSRDICQRGTSLTIQCQVDSQVTMMFWYRQQPGQSLTLIATANQGSEATYESGFVIDKFPISRPNLTFSTLTVSNMSPEDSSIYLCSVWAADYGYTFGSGTRLTVV.

V usage is TRBV6-4 and J usage is TRBJ2-1; 14 bases line up with TRBD2. The CDR3 is 15 residues long. The junction had 5 bases not matched to a gene; V was cut back by 4 bases and J by 9 bases. Looked up from germline, CDR1 is MRHNA and CDR2 is SNTAGT. For the CDR3, the DNA is TGTGCCAGCAGTGCCGGGACTAGCGGGAGAGGTGAGCAGTTCTTC. Its protein is CASSAGTSGRGEQFF.

The gene calls are TRBV7-9 and TRBJ2-1, with TRBD2 matching over 10 bases. V shed 3 bases and J 5 bases; nucleotides not matched to a gene: 13. The CDR3 totals 18 residues. The germline V gene has CDR1 SEHNR and CDR2 FQNEAQ (reference sequence). In DNA form, the CDR3 reads TGTGCCAGCAGCTTGATGGACCAGCGGGAGGGCGGTAACAATGAGCAGTTCTTC. Amino acids: CASSLMDQREGGNNEQFF.

Only a few counts were recorded for this clone. This rearrangement joins TRBV5-1 to TRBJ2-1, with 7 bases identical to TRBD1. The CDR3 runs to 14 residues. The germline CDR1 and CDR2 sequences are SGHRS and YFSETQ. The trim removed 0 bases at V and 4 bases at J, leaving 1 base unmatched. CDR3 DNA: TGCGCCAGCAGCTTGGGGGACAGATACAATGAGCAGTTCTTC. Amino acids: CASSLGDRYNEQFF.

V and J are TRBV7-3 and TRBJ2-6; 9 positions match TRBD1. V shed 8 bases and J 1 base; nucleotides not matched to a gene: 9. The V gene's germline CDR1 is SGHTA and CDR2 FQGTGA. This CDR3 has 17 amino acids. CDR3: CASGNGQGTSGANVLTF. The CDR3 DNA sequence: TGTGCCAGCGGGAATGGACAGGGGACATCTGGGGCCAACGTCCTGACTTTC.

As for this clone: It differs at one base from a far larger clone, so likely a read error. The chain combines TRBV5-6 with TRBJ2-7; TRBD1 is a possible D gene (6 bases). This CDR3 has 13 residues. Germline V CDR1 and CDR2: SGHDT, YYEEEE. Trimming removed 3 bases at V and 2 bases at J, with 9 bases between. The CDR3 reads CASSWDKAYEQYF. CDR3 DNA sequence: TGTGCCAGCAGCTGGGACAAAGCCTACGAGCAGTACTTC.

The rearrangement uses TRBV27 and TRBJ2-7; D uncertain. Between the trimmed V and J ends, which lost 5 bases and 0 bases, there was a span of 14 bases. Germline CDR1 is MNHEY and CDR2 is SMNVEV (reference sequence). The CDR3 is made up of 15 amino acids. CDR3 nucleotide sequence: TGTGCCAGCAGTCCCCAAGGACCTATCTCCTACGAGCAGTACTTC. It is translated as CASSPQGPISYEQYF.

This chain uses TRBV19 with TRBJ1-1, with D unclear. V was trimmed by 3 bases and J by 1 base, leaving 15 bases between them. The CDR3 runs 16 residues. Looked up from germline, CDR1 is LNHDA and CDR2 is SQIVND (reference sequence). This CDR3 is CASSIMDGLANTEAFF. CDR3 bases: TGTGCCAGTAGTATTATGGACGGGCTGGCGAACACTGAAGCTTTCTTT.

A single count supports this clone. The gene calls are TRBV28 and TRBJ2-1, with D maybe TRBD2 (6 bases). CDR1 and CDR2 (germline): MDHEN, SYDVKM. Trimming removed 3 bases from V and 4 bases from J, with 13 bases in between. The CDR3 is made up of 15 amino acids. The CDR3 loop reads CASSLGGMLYNEQFF. As DNA, the CDR3 is TGTGCCAGCAGTTTGGGCGGGATGTTGTACAATGAGCAGTTCTTC.

The V and J genes are TRBV5-1 and TRBJ1-3; maybe TRBD1 (5 bases). CDR1 is SGHRS and CDR2 is YFSETQ in the germline V gene. CDR3 length equals 15 residues. The germline V and J ends were trimmed by 0 bases and 3 bases, with 10 bases remaining between them. CDR3 sequence: CASSLEGRDGNTIYF. The CDR3 region has the DNA TGCGCCAGCAGCTTGGAGGGGCGCGATGGAAACACCATATATTTT.

In its sample, this clone was seen once. This chain links TRBV25-1 with TRBJ2-5; TRBD2 matches 7 bases. This CDR3 spans 17 amino acids. From germline, CDR1 is MGHDK and CDR2 SYGVNS. The V gene end was trimmed by 2 bases and the J gene end by 4 bases; junction bases not matched to a gene: 13. The CDR3 region has the DNA TGTGCCAGCAGTGAAGCCCGAGGAGCGGGGCCTGGAGAGACCCAGTACTTC. Its translation: CASSEARGAGPGETQYF.

The rearrangement links TRBV2 to TRBJ2-7, with 9 nucleotides matching TRBD2. This CDR3 comprises 14 residues. CDR1 and CDR2 from the germline V gene are SNHLY and FYNNEI. Germline trimming cut 2 bases from V and 7 bases from J; bases unmatched to any gene: 6. CDR3 DNA: TGTGCCAGCAGTGAACTAGCGGGGACAAGAGAGCAGTACTTC. The encoded protein is CASSELAGTREQYF. The full variable domain, in which reference TRBV2 and TRBJ2-7 provide the parts outside the CDR3, is EPEVTQTPSHQVTQMGQEVILRCVPISNHLYFYWYRQILGQKVEFLVSFYNNEISEKSEIFDDQFSVERPDGSNFTLKIRSTKLEDSAMYFCASSELAGTREQYFGPGTRLTVT.

The chain employs TRBV12-5 and TRBJ2-1; 11 nucleotides line up with TRBD2. CDR1 is LGHNT, CDR2 FRNRAP, per germline. Trimming cost V 4 bases and J 9 bases; bases outside gene matches: 11. The CDR3 totals 16 residues. The CDR3 nucleotides are TGTGCTAGTGGTTCGGAGGCACTAGCGGGAGTCGTTGAGCAGTTCTTC. Protein product: CASGSEALAGVVEQFF.

This chain links TRBV6-1 with TRBJ1-6; D is unresolved. Germline V gene sequence: CDR1 MNHNS, CDR2 SASEGT. This CDR3 region has 13 residues. V was cut by 1 base and J by 6 bases, with 4 bases left in between. In nucleotides, the CDR3 is TGTGCCAGCAGTGAAGAGGTTAATTCACCCCTCCACTTT. Translated, it gives CASSEEVNSPLHF.